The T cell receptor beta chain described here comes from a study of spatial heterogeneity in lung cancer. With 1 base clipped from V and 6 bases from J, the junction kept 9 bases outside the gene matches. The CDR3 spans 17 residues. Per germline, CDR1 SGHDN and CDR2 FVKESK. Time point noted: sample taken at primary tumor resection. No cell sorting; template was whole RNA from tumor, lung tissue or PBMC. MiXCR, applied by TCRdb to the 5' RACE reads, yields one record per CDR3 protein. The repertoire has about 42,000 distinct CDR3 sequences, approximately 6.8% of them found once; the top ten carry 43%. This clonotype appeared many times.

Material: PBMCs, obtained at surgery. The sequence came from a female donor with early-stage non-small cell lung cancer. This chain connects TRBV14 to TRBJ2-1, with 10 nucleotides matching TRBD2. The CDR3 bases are TGTGCCAGCAGCCAAGTCGTCGGACTAGCGGCCATCAATGAGCAGTTCTTC. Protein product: CASSQVVGLAAINEQFF.